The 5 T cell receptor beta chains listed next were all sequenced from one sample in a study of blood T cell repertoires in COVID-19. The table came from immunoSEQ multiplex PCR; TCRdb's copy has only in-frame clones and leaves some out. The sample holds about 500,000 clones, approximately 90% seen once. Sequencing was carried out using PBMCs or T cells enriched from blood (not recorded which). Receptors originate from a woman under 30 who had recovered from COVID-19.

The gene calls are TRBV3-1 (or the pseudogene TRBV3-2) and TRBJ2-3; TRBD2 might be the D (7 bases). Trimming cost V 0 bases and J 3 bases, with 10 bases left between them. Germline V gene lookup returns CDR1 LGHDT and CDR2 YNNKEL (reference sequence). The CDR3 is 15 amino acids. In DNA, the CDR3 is TGTGCCAGCAGCCAAGACGGGGGGCAAACAGATACGCAGTATTTT. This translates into CASSQDGGQTDTQYF.

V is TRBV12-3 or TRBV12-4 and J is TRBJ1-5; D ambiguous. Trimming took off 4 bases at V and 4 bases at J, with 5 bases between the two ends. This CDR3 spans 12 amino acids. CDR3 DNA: TGTGCCAGCAGTTACGGTAATCAGCCCCAGCATTTT. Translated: CASSYGNQPQHF.

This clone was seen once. CDR3 sequence: CASSMSAGSAEAFF. The CDR3 DNA reads TGTGCCAGTAGTATGTCGGCAGGGTCAGCTGAAGCTTTCTTT. This chain uses TRBV19 with TRBJ1-1; D is possibly TRBD1 (5 bases). Looked up from germline, CDR1 is LNHDA and CDR2 is SQIVND (reference sequence). V lost 3 bases and J 6 bases, leaving 14 bases between the germline ends. The CDR3 runs 14 residues.

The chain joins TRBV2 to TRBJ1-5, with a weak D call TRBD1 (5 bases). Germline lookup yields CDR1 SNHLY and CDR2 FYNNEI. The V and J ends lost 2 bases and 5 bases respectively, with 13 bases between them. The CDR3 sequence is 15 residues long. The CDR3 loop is CASSEWLGEDQPQHF. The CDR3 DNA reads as TGTGCCAGCAGTGAATGGCTAGGGGAGGATCAGCCCCAGCATTTT.

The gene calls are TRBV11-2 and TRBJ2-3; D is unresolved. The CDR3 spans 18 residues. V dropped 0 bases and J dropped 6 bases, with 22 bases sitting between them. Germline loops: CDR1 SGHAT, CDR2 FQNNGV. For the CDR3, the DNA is TGTGCCAGCAGCTTAGATCGAATCATACCCGGTCGCGAGGATACGCAGTATTTT. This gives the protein CASSLDRIIPGREDTQYF.